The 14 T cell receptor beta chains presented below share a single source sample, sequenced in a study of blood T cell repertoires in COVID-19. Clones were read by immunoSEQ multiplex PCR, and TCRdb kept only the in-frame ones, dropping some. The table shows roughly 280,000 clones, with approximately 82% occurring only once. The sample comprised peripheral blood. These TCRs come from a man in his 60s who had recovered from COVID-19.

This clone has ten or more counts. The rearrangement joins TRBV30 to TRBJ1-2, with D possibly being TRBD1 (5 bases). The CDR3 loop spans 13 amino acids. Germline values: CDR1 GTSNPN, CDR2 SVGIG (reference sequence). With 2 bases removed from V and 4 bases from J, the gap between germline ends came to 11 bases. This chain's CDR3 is CAWSSGRGYGYTF. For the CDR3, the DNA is TGTGCCTGGAGTTCAGGGAGGGGCTATGGCTACACCTTC.

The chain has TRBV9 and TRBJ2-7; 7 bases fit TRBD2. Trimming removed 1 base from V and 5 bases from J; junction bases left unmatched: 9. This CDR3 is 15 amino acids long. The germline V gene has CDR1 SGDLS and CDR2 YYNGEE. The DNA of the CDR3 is TGTGCCAGCAGCGTAAATGTGGGAGGGCCGAACGAGCAGTACTTC. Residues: CASSVNVGGPNEQYF. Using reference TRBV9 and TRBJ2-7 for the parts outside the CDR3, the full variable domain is DSGVTQTPKHLITATGQRVTLRCSPRSGDLSVYWYQQSLDQGLQFLIQYYNGEERAKGNILERFSAQQFPDLHSELNLSSLELGDSALYFCASSVNVGGPNEQYFGPGTRLTVT.

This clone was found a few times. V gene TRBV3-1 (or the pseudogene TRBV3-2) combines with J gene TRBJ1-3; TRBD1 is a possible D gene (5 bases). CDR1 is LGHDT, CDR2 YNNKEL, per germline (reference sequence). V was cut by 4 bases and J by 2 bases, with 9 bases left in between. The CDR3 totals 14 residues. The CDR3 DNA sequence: TGTGCCAGCAGCCGACCGGGGGCTGGAAACACCATATATTTT. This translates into CASSRPGAGNTIYF.

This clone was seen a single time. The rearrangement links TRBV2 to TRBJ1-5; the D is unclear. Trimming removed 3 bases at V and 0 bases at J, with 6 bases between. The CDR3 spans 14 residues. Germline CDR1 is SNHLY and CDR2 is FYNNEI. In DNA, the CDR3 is TGTGCCAGCAGTGAGGAGTATAGCAATCAGCCCCAGCATTTT. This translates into CASSEEYSNQPQHF. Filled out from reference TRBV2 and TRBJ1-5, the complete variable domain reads EPEVTQTPSHQVTQMGQEVILRCVPISNHLYFYWYRQILGQKVEFLVSFYNNEISEKSEIFDDQFSVERPDGSNFTLKIRSTKLEDSAMYFCASSEEYSNQPQHFGDGTRLSIL.

The CDR3 sequence: CSPPEGYGYTF. The CDR3 bases are TGCAGCCCTCCCGAGGGATATGGCTACACCTTC. V and J are TRBV20-1 and TRBJ1-2, with D uncertain. This CDR3 comprises 11 residues. The germline gives CDR1 DFQATT, CDR2 SNEGSKA (reference sequence).

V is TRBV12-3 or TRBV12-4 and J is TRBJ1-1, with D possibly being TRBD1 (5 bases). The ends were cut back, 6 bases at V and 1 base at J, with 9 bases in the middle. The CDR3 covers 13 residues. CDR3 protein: CASSHDRNTEAFF. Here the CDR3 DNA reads TGTGCCAGCAGCCATGACAGGAACACTGAAGCTTTCTTT.

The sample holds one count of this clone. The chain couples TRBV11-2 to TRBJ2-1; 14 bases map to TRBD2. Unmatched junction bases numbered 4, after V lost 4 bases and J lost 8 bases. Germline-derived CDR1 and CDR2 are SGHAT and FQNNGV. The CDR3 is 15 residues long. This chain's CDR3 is CASSSGLAGVHEQFF. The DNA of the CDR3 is TGTGCCAGCAGCTCGGGACTAGCGGGAGTCCATGAGCAGTTCTTC.

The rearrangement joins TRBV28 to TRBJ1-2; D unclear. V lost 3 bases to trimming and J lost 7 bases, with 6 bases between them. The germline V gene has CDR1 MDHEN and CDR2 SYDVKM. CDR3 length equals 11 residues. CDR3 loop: CASSLEVGYTF. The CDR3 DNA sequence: TGTGCCAGCAGTTTGGAGGTTGGCTACACCTTC.

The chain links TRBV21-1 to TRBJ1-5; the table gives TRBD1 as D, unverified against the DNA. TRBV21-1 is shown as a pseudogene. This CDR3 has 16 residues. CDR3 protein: CASSKGRTGFIQPQHF. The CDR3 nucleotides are TGTGCCAGCAGCAAAGGCAGAACAGGTTTCATTCAGCCCCAGCATTTT.

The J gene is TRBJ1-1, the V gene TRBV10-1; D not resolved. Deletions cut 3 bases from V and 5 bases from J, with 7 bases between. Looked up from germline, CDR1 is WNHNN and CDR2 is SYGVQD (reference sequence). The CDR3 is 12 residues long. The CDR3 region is CASSDLGTEAFF. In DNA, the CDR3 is TGCGCCAGCAGTGACCTCGGGACTGAAGCTTTCTTT.

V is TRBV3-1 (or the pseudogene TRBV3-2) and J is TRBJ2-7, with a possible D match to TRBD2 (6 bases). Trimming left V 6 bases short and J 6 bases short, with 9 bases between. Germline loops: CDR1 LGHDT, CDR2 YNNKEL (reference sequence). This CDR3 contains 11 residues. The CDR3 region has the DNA TGTGCCAGCAGGCTCGGGGGCGAGCAGTACTTC. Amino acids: CASRLGGEQYF.

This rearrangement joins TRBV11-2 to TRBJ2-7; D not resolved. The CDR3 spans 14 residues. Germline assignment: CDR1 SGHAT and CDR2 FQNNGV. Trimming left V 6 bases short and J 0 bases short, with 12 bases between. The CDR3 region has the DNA TGTGCCAGCAGGATTGGCGGTTCCTCCTACGAGCAGTACTTC. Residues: CASRIGGSSYEQYF.

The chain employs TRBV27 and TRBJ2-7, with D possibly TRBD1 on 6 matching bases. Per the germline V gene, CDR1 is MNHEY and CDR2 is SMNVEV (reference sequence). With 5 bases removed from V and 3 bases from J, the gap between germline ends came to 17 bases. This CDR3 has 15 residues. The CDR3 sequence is CASSPPQGPYYEQYF. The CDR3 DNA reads TGTGCCAGCAGTCCACCACAGGGCCCCTACTACGAGCAGTACTTC.

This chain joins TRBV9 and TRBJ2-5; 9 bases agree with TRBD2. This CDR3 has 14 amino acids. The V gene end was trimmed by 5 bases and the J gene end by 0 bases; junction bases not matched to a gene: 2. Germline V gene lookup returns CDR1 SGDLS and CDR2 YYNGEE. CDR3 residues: CASSRLADQETQYF. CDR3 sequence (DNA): TGTGCCAGCAGTCGACTAGCGGACCAAGAGACCCAGTACTTC.